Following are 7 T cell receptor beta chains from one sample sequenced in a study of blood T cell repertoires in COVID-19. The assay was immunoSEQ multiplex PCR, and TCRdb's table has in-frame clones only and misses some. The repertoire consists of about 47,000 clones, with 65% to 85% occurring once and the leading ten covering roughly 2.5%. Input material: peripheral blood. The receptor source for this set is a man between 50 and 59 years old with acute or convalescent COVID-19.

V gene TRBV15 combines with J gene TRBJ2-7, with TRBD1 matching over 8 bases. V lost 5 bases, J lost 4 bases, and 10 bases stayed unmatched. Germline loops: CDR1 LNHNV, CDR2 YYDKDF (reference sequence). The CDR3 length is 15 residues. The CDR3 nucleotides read TGTGCCACCAGCGTGGACAGGGAATTTGGATACGAGCAGTACTTC. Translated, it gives CATSVDREFGYEQYF. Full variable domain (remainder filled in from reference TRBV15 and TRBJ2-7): DAMVIQNPRYQVTQFGKPVTLSCSQTLNHNVMYWYQQKSSQAPKLLFHYYDKDFNNEADTPDNFQSRRPNTSFCFLDIRSPGLGDTAMYLCATSVDREFGYEQYFGPGTRLTVT.

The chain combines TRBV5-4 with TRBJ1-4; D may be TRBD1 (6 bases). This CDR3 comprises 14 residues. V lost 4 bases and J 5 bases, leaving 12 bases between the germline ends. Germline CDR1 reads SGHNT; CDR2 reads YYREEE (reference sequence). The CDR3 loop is CASSPDRFNEKLFF. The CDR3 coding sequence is TGTGCCAGCAGCCCTGACAGGTTCAATGAAAAACTGTTTTTT. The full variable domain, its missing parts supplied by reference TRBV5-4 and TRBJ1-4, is ETGVTQSPTHLIKTRGQQVTLRCSSQSGHNTVSWYQQALGQGPQFIFQYYREEENGRGNFPPRFSGLQFPNYSSELNVNALELDDSALYLCASSPDRFNEKLFFGSGTQLSVL.

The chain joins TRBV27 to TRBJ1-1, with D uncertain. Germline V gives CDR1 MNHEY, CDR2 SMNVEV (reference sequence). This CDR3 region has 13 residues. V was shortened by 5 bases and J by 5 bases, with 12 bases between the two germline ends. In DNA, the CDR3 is TGTGCCAGCAGTCTCCCCTCGGGGACTGAAGCTTTCTTT. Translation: CASSLPSGTEAFF.

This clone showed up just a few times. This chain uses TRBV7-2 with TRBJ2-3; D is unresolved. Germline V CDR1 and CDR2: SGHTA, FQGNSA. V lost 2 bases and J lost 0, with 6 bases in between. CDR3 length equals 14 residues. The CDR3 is CASSLTYSTDTQYF. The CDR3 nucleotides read TGTGCCAGCAGCTTAACCTACAGCACAGATACGCAGTATTTT.

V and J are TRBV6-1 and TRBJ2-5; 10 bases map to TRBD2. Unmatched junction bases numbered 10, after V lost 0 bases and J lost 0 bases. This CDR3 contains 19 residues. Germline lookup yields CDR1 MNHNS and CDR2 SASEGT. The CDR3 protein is CASSEAIFEGLANQETQYF. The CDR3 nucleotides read TGTGCCAGCAGTGAAGCGATCTTTGAGGGACTAGCGAACCAAGAGACCCAGTACTTC.

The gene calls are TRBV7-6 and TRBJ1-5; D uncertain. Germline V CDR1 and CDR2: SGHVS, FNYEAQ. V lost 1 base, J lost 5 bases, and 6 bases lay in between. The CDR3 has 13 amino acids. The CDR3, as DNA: TGTGCCAGCAGCTTAGATAGTGATCAGCCCCAGCATTTT. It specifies CASSLDSDQPQHF.

In nucleotides, the CDR3 is TGCGCCAGCAGCCAAGATAGGGGCCAGGAGAATGGCTACACCTTC. Its protein product is CASSQDRGQENGYTF. V gene TRBV4-1 combines with J gene TRBJ1-2, with a weak D call TRBD1 (5 bases). Trimming removed 0 bases from V and 6 bases from J, with 14 bases in between. The CDR3 is made up of 15 amino acids. CDR1 and CDR2 (germline): MGHRA, YSYEKL.